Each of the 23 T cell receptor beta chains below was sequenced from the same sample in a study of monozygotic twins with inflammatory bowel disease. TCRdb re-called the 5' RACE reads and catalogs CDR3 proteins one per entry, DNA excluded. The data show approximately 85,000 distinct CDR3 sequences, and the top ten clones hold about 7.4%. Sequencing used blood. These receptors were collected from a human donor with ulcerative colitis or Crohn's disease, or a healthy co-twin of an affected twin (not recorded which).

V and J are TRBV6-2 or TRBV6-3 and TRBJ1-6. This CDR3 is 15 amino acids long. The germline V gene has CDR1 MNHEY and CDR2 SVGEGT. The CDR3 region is CASRPTRAEDSPLHF.

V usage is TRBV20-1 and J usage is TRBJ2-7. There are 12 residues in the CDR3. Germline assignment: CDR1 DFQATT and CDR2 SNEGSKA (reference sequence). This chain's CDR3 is CSARGSGSEQYF.

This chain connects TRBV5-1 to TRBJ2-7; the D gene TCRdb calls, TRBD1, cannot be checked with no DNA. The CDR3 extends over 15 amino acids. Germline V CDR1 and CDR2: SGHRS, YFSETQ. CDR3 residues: CASSLAGRGGYEQYF.

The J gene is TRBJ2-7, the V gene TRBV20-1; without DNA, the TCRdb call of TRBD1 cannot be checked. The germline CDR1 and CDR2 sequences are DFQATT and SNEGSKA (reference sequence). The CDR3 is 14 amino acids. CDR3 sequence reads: CSARWDRGVYEQYF.

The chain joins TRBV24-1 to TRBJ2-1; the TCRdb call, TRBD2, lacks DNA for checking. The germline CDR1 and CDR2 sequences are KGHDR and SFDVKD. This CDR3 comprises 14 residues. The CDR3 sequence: CATSDPNTGGGQFF.

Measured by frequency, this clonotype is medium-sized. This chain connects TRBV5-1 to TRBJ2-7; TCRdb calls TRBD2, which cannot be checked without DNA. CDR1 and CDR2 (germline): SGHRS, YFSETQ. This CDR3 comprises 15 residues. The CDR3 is CASQSEPGLAAEQYF.

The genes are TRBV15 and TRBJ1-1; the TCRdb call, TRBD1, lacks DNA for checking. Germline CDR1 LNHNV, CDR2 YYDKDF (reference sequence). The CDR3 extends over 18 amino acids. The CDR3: CATSRDVTVGVSSTEAFF.

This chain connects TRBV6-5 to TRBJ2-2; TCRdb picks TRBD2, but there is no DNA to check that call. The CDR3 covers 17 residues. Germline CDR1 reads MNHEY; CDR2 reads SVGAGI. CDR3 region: CASSYSAGLPGTGELFF.

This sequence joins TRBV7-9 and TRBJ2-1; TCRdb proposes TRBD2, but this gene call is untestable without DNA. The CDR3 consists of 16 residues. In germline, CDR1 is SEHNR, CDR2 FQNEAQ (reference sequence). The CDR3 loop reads CASSLPGPRRANEQFF.

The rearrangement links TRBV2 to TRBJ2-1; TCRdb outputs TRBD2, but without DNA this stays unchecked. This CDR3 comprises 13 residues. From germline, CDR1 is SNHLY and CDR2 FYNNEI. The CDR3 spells CASRGSGRGEQFF.

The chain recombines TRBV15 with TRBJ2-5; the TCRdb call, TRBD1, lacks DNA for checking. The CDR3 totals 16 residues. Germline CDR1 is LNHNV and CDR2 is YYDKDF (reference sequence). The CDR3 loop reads CATSRDFGGEGETQYF.

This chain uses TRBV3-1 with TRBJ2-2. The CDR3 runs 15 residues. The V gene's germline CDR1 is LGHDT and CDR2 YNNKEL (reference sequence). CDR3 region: CASSLGHGGTGELFF.

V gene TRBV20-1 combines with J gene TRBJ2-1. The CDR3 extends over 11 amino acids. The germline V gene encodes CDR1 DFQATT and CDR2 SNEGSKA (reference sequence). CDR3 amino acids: CSAGSYNEQFF.

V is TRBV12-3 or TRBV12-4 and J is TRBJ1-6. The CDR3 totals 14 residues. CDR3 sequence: CASRSGQYNSPLHF.

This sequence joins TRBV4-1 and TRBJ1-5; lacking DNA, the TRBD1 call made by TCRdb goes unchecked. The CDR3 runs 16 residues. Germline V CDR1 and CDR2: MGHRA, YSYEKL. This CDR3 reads CASSQVGWGGNQPQHF.

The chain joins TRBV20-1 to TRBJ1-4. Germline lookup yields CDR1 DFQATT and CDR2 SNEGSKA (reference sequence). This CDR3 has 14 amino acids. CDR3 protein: CSASVPEPFEKLFF.

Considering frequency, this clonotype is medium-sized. The CDR3 reads CASNRTPGVRNTEAFF. The chain uses TRBV5-1 and TRBJ1-1; TCRdb gives TRBD1 as the D gene, but with no DNA this cannot be confirmed. The CDR3 has 16 amino acids. Germline loops: CDR1 SGHRS, CDR2 YFSETQ.

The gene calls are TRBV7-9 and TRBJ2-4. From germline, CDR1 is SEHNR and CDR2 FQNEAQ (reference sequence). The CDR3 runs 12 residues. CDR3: CAIRGMNDIQYF.

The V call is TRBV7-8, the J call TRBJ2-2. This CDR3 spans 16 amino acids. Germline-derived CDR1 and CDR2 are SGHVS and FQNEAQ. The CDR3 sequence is CASSSRRNSNTGELFF.

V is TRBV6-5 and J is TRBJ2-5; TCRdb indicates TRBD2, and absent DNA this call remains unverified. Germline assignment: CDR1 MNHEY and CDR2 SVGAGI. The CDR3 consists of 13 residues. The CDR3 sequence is CASSYGEGETQYF.

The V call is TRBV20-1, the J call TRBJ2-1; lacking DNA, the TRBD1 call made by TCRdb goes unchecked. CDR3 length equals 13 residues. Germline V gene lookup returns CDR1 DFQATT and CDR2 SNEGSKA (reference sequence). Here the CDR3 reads CSARATGTKVQFF.

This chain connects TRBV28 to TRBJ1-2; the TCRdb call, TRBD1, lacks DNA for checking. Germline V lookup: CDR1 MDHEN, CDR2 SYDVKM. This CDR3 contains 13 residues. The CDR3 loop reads CASSSGQGSFYTF.

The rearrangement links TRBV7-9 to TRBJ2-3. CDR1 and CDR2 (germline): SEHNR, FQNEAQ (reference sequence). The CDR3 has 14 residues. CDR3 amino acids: CASSLFSSTDTQYF.